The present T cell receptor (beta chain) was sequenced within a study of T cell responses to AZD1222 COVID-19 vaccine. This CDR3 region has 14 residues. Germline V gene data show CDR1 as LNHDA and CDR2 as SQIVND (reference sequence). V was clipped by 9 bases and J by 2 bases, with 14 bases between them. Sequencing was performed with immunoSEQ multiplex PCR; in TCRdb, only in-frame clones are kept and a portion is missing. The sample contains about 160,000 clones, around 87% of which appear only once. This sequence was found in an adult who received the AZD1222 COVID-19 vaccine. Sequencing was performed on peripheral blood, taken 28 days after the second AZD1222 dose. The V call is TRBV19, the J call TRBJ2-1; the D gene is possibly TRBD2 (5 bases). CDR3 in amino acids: CASQTMSPYNEQFF. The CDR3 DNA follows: TGTGCCAGCCAGACTATGAGCCCCTACAATGAGCAGTTCTTC.